This T cell receptor beta chain is from a study of cytomegalovirus exposure and HLA in healthy donors (TCRdb year 2017). Regarding the complete study: According to an earlier analysis of several hundred of the donors, some 170 million T cells yielded 95 million to 140 million unique TCR beta sequences and 276 Gb of sequence data. About 280 gigabases of sequencing data and around 85 million unique TCR sequences made up an early release that covered several hundred HLA-typed donors. Among the approximately 430 genotyped donors, about 83% belonged to the genetic ancestry cluster associated with self-reported Caucasian donors. The study aimed to test whether cataloging public T cell receptors could reveal signatures of past pathogen exposure. The T cell repertoires of around 730 subjects were profiled by immunosequencing and related to cytomegalovirus serostatus. A separate validation cohort of more than 100 different subjects was used in addition to the approximately 610-subject first cohort. High-throughput TCR immunosequencing, statistical association of individual TCRs with disease status, and machine learning were combined to predict cytomegalovirus infection status. In a later analysis, previously published TCR beta repertoires from 550 to 700 donors were re-analyzed and high-resolution HLA genotyping was added so that TCR occurrence patterns could be studied. In the later analysis, no new phenotypic data were used to find candidate immune exposures; instead, reliance was placed on TCR beta sequences and their occurrence across donors. In an earlier analysis of 500 to 650 of the donors, high-throughput TCR beta sequencing was used to judge whether each TCR beta V gene segment behaved as functional or pseudogenic. Donor age, sex, ethnicity and CMV serostatus were collected together with the repertoire data. Genome-wide SNP genotypes for about 55% of the roughly 670 donors were used in a later genetic analysis, which treated that subset as a discovery cohort. Every repertoire in the discovery cohort had been generated on one and the same sequencing platform. Class I and class II HLA loci were covered by the typing at four-digit resolution. Typing coverage varied by locus: about 620-630 donors for A, B, C, DRB1 and DQB1; some 520 for DQA1; over 600 for DPA1; more than 450 for DPB1. Because of strong linkage in the cohort, five DR-DQ haplotypes were treated as single units for association and clustering. Among some 410 genotyped donors of the cohort, an average of approximately 230,000 unique TCR beta nucleotide sequences were sequenced per donor, roughly a sixth of them non-productive.

Library construction relied on the immunoSEQ multiplex PCR assay. For the multiplex PCR, a mixture combining 60 forward primers for TCR Vbeta segments and 13 reverse primers for TCR Jbeta segments was used. The CDR3 region of rearranged TCR beta genes was amplified from genomic DNA with a multiplex PCR assay. On the Illumina HiSeq System, the amplified TCR beta libraries were sequenced as 87-base-pair reads. As for the authors' bioinformatics: A later analysis counted some 80 million unique TCR beta chains across the roughly 700 repertoires, and roughly 11 million of these chains were shared by at least two donors. Raw reads were error-corrected and collapsed into unique sequences with a nearest-neighbor algorithm that merged closely related sequences to remove PCR and sequencing errors. To assign V, D and J gene segments, CDR3 sequences were aligned to IMGT reference sequences. Each retained sequence needed at least a six-nucleotide match to both a V gene segment and a J gene segment. A rearrangement counted as productive if the CDR3 had no stop codons and remained in frame with V and J, and every other rearrangement counted as non-productive. Following IMGT convention, CDR3 was defined as the stretch from the second conserved V-encoded cysteine up to the conserved J-encoded phenylalanine. The earlier analysis of approximately 590 of the donors excluded any sequence lacking an unambiguous match to a single V gene segment. An earlier analysis of almost 600 of the donors classified V segments as functional when productive rearrangements were above 56.7% and as segregating when the standard deviation between donors was above 5%. A statistical classification framework was built to diagnose cytomegalovirus status from the catalog of TCR beta chain sequences. In a later analysis, TCR nucleotide sequences were compared against IMGT/GENE-DB human TR gene sequences so that V and J genes could be assigned. The TCRdist pipeline was used in a later analysis to assign CDR3 sequences and most-parsimonious VDJ recombination scenarios. In a later analysis, every TCR beta chain was defined by the combination of its CDR3 amino acid sequence and its V-gene family, and reads without a unique V-gene family were dropped. A later analysis removed several hundred highly shared, low-generation-probability nucleotide sequences to deal with suspected cross-contamination and a sequencing artifact. In a later analysis, a clonal expansion index for each public chain was calculated from normalized within-repertoire ranks of inferred template counts. In a later analysis, generation probabilities were computed with a VDJ recombination model fitted to out-of-frame rearrangements, and the resulting probabilities were checked against IGoR. Hypergeometric tests were used in a later analysis to score TCR-TCR, TCR-HLA and TCR-CMV co-occurrence, with a repertoire-size bias correction applied to the TCR pairs. In a later analysis, false discovery rates were estimated by permuting HLA or CMV assignments 20 times. In a later analysis, co-occurring TCRs were grouped with DBSCAN, and TCRdist sequence similarity was added when clustering was performed within HLA-allele-positive subsets. Repertoires with fewer than 30,000 or more than 120,000 public chains, plus five repertoires with anomalous nucleotide sharing, were excluded from co-occurrence clustering. This immuneACCESS table, as held by TCRdb, lists in-frame sequences with V and J called but not all clones. Of the missing ones, under half trace to an unresolved V gene in checked studies; the others have no known cause. V and J calls and clone size are those listed in that table; D and trimming were worked out from the DNA. The sample table records about 100,000 clones; about four fifths of these occur just once. The ten largest clones capture over 3% of the sample.

Summary of the overall study and its limitations: The presence/absence analyses assumed that sequencing depth was roughly uniform across donors, and that assumption may not be true. Linkage disequilibrium might explain the correlated functional status among segregating V segments, but an unknown experimental factor could not be ruled out. In a later analysis, HLA-associated TCR beta chains showed more clonal expansion and lower generation probabilities than non-associated chains that were equally common. The authors suggested that the approach could potentially be generalized to other disease states and immunological phenotypes. A later analysis found that most CMV-associated TCR beta chains appeared HLA-restricted, with HLA associations seemingly driven largely by CMV exposure. According to a later genetic analysis, donors in an Asian-associated ancestry cluster had fewer N-insertions in productive TCRs than the approximately 630-donor mean. At a false discovery rate of 0.05, a later analysis linked 16,000 or so TCR beta sequences to specific HLA alleles. Cytomegalovirus status was reported to be diagnosed by the classifier with high specificity and sensitivity in both the original and validation cohorts. In a later genetic analysis, a missense DCLRE1C variant was associated with V-gene and J-gene trimming of TCR beta chains, and the association was replicated in an independent cohort. This cohort had only TCR beta chains sequenced, and the lack of alpha or paired-chain data limited which features could be detected. Strong co-occurrence of HLA alleles, especially DR and DQ, made assigning TCR associations to individual alleles difficult. In a later analysis, several top co-occurrence clusters were reported to appear linked to parvovirus B19, influenza, CMV and Epstein-Barr virus. Some IMGT-functional V segments, including TRBV6-2 and TRBV6-3, could not be told apart with the 87-base-pair reads, so those segments were excluded. In a later analysis, TCR association rates were found to vary across HLA loci, with the most associated TCRs seen for DRB1 alleles and the fewest for HLA-C alleles. Across donors, most TCR sequences were observed very rarely, whereas some public TCRs were present in many individuals. A few of the identified cytomegalovirus-associated TCR beta chains were confirmed in vitro to be specific for cytomegalovirus antigens. A group of highly shared sequence variants was considered likely to be a technical artifact of the sequencing pipeline. A further reported finding was that TCR beta sequences accurately predicted the HLA-A and HLA-B alleles for most subjects in the first cohort. Because counts were too low, roughly 17 rarely observed V segments, including chromosome 9 orphons, were left out of the earlier analysis of a few hundred of the donors. Immune exposure information for the cohort was limited to CMV serostatus. A total of fewer than 200 TCR beta chains were listed by the study as associated with cytomegalovirus. In an earlier analysis of under 600 of the donors, most TCR beta V segments were observed in productive rearrangements about 90% or about 30% of the time, broadly matching IMGT annotations. HLA typing was unavailable for some donors at each locus, so association tests used only the typed subset.

Taken from the germline V gene, the CDR1 and CDR2 loops are SGHRS and YFSETQ. V lost 4 bases and J lost 0 bases, and the count of bases not matched to a germline gene is 3. The CDR3 has 15 amino acids, counting the end cysteine and phenylalanine. The DNA shown is the 45-base CDR3, in frame from base 1. In total, fewer than 750 healthy bone marrow donors made up the cohort. At the time of sampling, all cohort members were nominally healthy, though unrecorded immune exposures were likely present. The donor tested CMV seronegative, placing the donor among the 352 seronegative members of the cohort. Each donor provided a peripheral blood sample, and peripheral blood mononuclear cells were used for TCR beta sequencing. Genomic DNA extraction from the blood cell samples was performed with the Qiagen DNeasy Blood Extraction Kit. About this clone itself: Its antigen is unknown. Base qualities are not recorded, but no much larger clone differs from it by a single base.

Sequencing was done on a sample of PBMCs. The chain links TRBV5-1 with TRBJ1-5; 8 middle bases align to TRBD1. The sequence derives from a woman aged 40 to 50 in good health and CMV-seronegative. The DNA is as follows: TGCGCCAGCAGCGAGACAGGGGATAGCAATCAGCCCCAGCATTTT. It specifies CASSETGDSNQPQHF.